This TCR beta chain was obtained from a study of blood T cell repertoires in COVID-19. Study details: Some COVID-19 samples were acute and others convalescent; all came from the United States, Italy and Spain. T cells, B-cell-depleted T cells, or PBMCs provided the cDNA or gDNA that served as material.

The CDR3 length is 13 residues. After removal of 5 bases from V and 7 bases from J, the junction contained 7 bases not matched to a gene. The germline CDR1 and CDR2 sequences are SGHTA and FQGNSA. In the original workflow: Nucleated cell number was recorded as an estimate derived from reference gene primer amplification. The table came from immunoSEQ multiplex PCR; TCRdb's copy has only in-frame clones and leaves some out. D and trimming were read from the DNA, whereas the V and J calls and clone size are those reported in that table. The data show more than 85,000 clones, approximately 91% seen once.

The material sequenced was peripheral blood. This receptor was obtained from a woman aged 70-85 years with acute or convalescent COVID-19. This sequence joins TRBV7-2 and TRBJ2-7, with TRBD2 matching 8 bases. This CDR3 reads CASSLTREGEQYF. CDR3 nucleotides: TGTGCCAGCAGCCTAACCCGGGAGGGGGAGCAGTACTTC.